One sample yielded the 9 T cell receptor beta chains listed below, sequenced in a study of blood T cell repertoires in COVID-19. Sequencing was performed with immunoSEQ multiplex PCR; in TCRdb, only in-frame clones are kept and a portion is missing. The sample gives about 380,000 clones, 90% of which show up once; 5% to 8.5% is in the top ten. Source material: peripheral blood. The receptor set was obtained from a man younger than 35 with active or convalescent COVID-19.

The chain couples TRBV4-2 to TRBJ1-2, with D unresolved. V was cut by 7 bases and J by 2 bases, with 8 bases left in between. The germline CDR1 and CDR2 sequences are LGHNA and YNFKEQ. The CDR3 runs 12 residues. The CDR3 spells CASTDMNYGYTF. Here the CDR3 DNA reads TGTGCCAGCACCGACATGAACTATGGCTACACCTTC.

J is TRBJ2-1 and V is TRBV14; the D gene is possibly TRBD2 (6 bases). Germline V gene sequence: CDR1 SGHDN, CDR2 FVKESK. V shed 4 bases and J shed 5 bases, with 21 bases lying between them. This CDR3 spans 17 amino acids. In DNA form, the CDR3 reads TGTGCCAGCAGCCCTCCCACGGCTTGGCGGGGACACAATGAGCAGTTCTTC. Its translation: CASSPPTAWRGHNEQFF.

CDR3 coding DNA: TGTGCCAGCAGCCAAGATACGGGACAGGGGGCTGAAAAACTGTTTTTT. This sequence encodes CASSQDTGQGAEKLFF. The chain couples TRBV4-2 to TRBJ1-4; 12 bases map to TRBD1. This CDR3 has 16 residues. Germline V lookup: CDR1 LGHNA, CDR2 YNFKEQ. The trim removed 0 bases at V and 7 bases at J, leaving 3 bases unmatched.

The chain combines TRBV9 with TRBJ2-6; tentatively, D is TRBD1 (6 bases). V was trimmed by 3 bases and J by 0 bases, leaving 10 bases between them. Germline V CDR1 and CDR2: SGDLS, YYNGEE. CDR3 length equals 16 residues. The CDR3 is CASSARQDSGANVLTF. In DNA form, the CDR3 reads TGTGCCAGCAGCGCGAGACAGGACTCTGGGGCCAACGTCCTGACTTTC.

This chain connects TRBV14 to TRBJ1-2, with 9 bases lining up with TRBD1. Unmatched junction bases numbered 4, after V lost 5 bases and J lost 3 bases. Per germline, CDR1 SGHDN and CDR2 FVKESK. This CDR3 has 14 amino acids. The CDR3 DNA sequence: TGTGCCAGCAGCTTCCGGACAGGGGACTATGGCTACACCTTC. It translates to CASSFRTGDYGYTF. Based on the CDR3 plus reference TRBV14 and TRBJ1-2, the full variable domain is EAGVTQFPSHSVIEKGQTVTLRCDPISGHDNLYWYRRVMGKEIKFLLHFVKESKQDESGMPNNRFLAERTGGTYSTLKVQPAELEDSGVYFCASSFRTGDYGYTFGSGTRLTVV.

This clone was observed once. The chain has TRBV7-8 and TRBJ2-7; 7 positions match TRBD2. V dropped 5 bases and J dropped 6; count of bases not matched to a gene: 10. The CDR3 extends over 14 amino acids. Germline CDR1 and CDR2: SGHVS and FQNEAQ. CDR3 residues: CASSRGGSLVEQYF. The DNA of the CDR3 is TGTGCCAGCAGCCGGGGAGGGTCGCTAGTCGAGCAGTACTTC.

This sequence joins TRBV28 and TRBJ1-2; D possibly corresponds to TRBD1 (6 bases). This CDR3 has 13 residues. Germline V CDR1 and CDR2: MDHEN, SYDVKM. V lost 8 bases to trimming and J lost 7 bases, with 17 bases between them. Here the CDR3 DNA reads TGTGCCAGCGGAACAGGGAGAGAGGGTGGCTACACCTTC. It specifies CASGTGREGGYTF.

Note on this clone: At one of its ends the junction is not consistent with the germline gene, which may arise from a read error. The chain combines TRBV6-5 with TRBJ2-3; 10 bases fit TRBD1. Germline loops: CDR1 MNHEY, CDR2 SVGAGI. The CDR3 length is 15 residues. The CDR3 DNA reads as TGTGCCAGCAGGGGGGGGACAGGGGCGACAGGTACGCAGTATTTT. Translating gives CASRGGTGATGTQYF.

The CDR3 loop reads CASSMGEYEQYF. In DNA form, the CDR3 reads TGTGCCAGCAGTATGGGAGAGTACGAGCAGTACTTC. This chain links TRBV6-6 with TRBJ2-7; TRBD2 might be the D (5 bases). Per the germline V gene, CDR1 is MNHNY and CDR2 is SVGAGI (reference sequence). V was pared by 5 bases and J by 4 bases, with 9 bases between. This CDR3 region has 12 residues.